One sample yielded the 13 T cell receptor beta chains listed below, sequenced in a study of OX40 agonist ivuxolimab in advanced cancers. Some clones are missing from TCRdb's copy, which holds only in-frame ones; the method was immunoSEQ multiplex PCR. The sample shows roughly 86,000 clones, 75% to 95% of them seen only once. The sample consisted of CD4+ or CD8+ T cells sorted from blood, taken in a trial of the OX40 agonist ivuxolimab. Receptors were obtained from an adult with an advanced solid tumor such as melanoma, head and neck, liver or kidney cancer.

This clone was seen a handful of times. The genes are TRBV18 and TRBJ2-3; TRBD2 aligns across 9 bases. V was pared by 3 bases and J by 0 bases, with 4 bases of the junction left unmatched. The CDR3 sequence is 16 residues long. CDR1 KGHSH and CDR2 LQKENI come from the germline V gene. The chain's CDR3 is CASSPGGGASTDTQYF. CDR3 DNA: TGTGCCAGCTCACCCGGCGGGGGGGCTAGCACAGATACGCAGTATTTT.

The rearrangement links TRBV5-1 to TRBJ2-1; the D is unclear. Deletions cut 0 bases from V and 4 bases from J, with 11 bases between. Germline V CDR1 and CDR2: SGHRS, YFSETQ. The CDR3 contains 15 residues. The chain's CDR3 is CASSLGLVGYNEQFF. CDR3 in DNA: TGCGCCAGCAGCTTGGGGCTGGTTGGGTACAATGAGCAGTTCTTC.

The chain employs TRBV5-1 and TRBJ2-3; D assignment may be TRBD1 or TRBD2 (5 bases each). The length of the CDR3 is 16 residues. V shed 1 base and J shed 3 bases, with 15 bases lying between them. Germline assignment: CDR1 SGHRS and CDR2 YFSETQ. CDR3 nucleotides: TGCGCCAGCAGCTTGTTCCCCTCGGGGCCGACAGATACGCAGTATTTT. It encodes CASSLFPSGPTDTQYF.

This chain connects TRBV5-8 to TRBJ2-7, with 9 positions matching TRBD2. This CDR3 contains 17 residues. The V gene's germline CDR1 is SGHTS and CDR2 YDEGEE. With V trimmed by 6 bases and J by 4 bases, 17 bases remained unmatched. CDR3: CASTDFRVAGDKYEQYF. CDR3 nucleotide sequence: TGTGCCAGCACCGATTTTAGGGTAGCGGGAGATAAATACGAGCAGTACTTC.

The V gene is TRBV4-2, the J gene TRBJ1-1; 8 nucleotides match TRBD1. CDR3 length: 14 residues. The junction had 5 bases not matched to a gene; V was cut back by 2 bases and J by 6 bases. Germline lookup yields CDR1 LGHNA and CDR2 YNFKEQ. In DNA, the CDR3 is TGTGCCAGCAGCCAAAACCGACAGGGGTCTGAAGCTTTCTTT. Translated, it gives CASSQNRQGSEAFF.

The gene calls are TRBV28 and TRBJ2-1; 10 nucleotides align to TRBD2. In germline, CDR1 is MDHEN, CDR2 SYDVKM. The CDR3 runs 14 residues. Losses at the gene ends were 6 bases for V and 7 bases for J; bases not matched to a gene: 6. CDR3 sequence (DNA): TGTGCCAGCAGCTCTAGCGGGAGCGGGAATGAGCAGTTCTTC. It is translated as CASSSSGSGNEQFF. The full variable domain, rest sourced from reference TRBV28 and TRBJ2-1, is DVKVTQSSRYLVKRTGEKVFLECVQDMDHENMFWYRQDPGLGLRLIYFSYDVKMKEKGDIPEGYSVSREKKERFSLILESASTNQTSMYLCASSSSGSGNEQFFGPGTRLTVL.

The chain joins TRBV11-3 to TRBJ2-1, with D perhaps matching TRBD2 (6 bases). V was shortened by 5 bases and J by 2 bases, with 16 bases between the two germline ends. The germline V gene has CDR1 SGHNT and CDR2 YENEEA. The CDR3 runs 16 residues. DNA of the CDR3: TGTGCCAGCAGCCCCCTTGGAGGGAGGACCTACAATGAGCAGTTCTTC. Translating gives CASSPLGGRTYNEQFF.

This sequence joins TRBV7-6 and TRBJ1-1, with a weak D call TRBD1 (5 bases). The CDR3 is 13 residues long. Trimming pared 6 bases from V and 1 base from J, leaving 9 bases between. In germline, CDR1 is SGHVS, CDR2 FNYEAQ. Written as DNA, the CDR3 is TGTGCCAGCAGATCCGGACAGAACACTGAAGCTTTCTTT. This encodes CASRSGQNTEAFF.

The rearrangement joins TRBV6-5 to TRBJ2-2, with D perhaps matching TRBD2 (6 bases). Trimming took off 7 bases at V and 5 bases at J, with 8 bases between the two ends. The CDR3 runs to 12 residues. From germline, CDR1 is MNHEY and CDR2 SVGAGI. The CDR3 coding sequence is TGTGCCAGCACCCGGGGGACCGGGGAGCTGTTTTTT. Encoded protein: CASTRGTGELFF.

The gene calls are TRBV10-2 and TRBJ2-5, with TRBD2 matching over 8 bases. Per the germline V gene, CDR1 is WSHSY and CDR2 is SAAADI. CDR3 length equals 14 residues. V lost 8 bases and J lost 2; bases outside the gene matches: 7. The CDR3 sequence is CASRRGGEQETQYF. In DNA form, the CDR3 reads TGCGCCAGCCGCCGGGGGGGGGAACAAGAGACCCAGTACTTC.

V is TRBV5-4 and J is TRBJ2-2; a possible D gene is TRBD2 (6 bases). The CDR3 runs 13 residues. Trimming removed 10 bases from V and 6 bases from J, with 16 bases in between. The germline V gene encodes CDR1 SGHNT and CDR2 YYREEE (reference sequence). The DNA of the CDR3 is TGTGCCGGAGGGGTCGTGGGCTCCGGGGAGCTGTTTTTT. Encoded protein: CAGGVVGSGELFF.

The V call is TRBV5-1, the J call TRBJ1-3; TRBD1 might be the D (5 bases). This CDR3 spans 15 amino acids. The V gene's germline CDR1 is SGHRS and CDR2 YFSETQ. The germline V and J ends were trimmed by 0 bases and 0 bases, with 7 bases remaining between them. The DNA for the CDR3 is TGCGCCAGCAGCTTGGAGGGGTCCTCTGGAAACACCATATATTTT. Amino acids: CASSLEGSSGNTIYF. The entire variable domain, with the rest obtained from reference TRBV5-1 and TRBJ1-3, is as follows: KAGVTQTPRYLIKTRGQQVTLSCSPISGHRSVSWYQQTPGQGLQFLFEYFSETQRNKGNFPGRFSGRQFSNSRSEMNVSTLELGDSALYLCASSLEGSSGNTIYFGEGSWLTVV.

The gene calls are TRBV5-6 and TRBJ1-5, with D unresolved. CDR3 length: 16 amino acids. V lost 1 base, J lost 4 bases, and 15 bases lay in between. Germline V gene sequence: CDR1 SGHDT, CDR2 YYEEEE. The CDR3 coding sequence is TGTGCCAGCAGCTTGTATAGGCAAACCGTGAATCAGCCCCAGCATTTT. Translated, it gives CASSLYRQTVNQPQHF. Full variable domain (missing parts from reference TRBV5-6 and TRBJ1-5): DAGVTQSPTHLIKTRGQQVTLRCSPKSGHDTVSWYQQALGQGPQFIFQYYEEEERQRGNFPDRFSGHQFPNYSSELNVNALLLGDSALYLCASSLYRQTVNQPQHFGDGTRLSIL.